The TCR beta chain described here comes from a study of cytomegalovirus exposure and HLA in healthy donors. V shed 6 bases and J 6 bases; nucleotides not matched to a gene: 5. The CDR3 length is 14 residues. CDR1 is SQVTM and CDR2 is ANQGSEA in the germline V gene. With 60 Vbeta and 13 Jbeta primers, the PCR was carried out. Some clones are missing from TCRdb's copy, which holds only in-frame ones; the method was immunoSEQ multiplex PCR. The table has approximately 150,000 clones, roughly 62% seen once. The genes are TRBV29-1 and TRBJ2-7; 16 bases agree with TRBD2. Sequencing input: PBMCs. The receptor comes from a man aged 60-69 years in good health and CMV-seronegative. CDR3 protein: CSVGTSGRAGEQYF. CDR3 bases: TGCAGCGTCGGGACTAGCGGGAGGGCGGGCGAGCAGTACTTC.